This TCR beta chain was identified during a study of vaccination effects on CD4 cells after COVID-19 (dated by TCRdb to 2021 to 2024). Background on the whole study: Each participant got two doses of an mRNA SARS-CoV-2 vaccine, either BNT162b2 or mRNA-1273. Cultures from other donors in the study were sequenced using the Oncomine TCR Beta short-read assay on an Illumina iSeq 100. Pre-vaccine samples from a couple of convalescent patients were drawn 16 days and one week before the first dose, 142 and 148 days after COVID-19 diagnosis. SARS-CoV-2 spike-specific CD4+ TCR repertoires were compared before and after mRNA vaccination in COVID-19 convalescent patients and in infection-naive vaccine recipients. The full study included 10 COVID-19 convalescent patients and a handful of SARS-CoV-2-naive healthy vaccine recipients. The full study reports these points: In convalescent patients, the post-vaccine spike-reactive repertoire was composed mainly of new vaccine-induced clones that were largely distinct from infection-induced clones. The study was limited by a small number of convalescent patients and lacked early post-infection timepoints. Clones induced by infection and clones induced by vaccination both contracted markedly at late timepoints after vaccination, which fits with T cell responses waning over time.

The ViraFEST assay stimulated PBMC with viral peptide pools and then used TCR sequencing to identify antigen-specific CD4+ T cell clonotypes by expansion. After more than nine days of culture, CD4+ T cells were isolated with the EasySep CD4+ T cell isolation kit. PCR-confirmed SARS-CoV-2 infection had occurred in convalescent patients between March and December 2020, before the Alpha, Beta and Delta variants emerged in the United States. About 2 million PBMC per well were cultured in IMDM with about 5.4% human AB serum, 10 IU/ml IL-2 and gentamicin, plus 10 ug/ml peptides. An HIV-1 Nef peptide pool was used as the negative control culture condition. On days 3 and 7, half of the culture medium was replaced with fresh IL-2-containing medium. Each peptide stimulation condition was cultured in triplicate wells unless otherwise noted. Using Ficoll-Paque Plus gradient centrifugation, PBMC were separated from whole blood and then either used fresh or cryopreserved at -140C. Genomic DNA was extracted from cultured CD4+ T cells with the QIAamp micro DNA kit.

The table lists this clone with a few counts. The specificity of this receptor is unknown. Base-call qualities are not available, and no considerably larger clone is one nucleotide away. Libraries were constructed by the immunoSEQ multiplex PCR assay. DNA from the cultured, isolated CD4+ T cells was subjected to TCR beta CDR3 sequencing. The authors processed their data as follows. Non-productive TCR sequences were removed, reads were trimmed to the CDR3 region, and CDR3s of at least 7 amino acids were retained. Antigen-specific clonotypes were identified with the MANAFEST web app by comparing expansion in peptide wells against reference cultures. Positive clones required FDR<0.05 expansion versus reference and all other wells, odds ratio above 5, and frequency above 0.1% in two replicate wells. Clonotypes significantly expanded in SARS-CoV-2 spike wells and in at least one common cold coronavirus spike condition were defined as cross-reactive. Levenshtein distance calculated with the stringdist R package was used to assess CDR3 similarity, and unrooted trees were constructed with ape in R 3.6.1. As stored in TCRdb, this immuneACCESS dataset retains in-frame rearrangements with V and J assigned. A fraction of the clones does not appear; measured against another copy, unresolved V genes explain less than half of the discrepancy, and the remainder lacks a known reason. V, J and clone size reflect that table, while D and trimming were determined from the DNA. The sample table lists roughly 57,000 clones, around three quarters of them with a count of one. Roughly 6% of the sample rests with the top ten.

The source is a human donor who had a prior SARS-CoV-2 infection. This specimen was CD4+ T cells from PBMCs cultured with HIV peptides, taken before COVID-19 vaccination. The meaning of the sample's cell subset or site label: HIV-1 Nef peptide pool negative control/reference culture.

Here the CDR3 is given as CASRVGTTSYNEQFF. The DNA sequence reads TGCGCCAGCAGGGTCGGGACTACCTCCTACAATGAGCAGTTCTTC. The receptor chain draws on TRBV5-1 and TRBJ2-1, with 7 bases matching TRBD2. V ends up 5 bases short and J 0 bases short, with an unmatched junction base count of 5. The CDR3 sequence holds 15 residues, the cysteine and phenylalanine included. Just the 45-base CDR3 DNA is kept, in frame starting at base 1. CDR1 SGHRS and CDR2 YFSETQ were looked up in the germline V gene.